The next 14 T cell receptor beta chains were all read from a single sample in a study of regulatory T cells in long-lasting Graves disease. Time point indicated: persistent/refractory GD, antithyroid drugs over 5 years with positive TRAb. Preparation of the TCR library used RNA extracted from PBMCs. iRepertoire HTBI primers and Arm-PCR of CDR3 regions built TCR beta libraries. From the multiplex PCR reads, TCRdb called clonotypes with MiXCR, one entry per CDR3 protein. The top ten clones hold less than 30% of a sample with approximately 400,000 distinct CDR3 sequences, about 23% of them seen once. This specimen was peripheral blood mononuclear cells (PBMCs), taken when the disease was refractory, from a patient treated with antithyroid drugs. The receptors here all came from a woman aged 40 to 49 with Graves disease.

This clonotype turned up a few times. V usage is TRBV6-2 or TRBV6-3 and J usage is TRBJ2-7; the D gene could be TRBD1 or TRBD2 (5 bases each). The CDR3 covers 18 residues. Germline V CDR1 and CDR2: MNHEY, SVGEGT. V was cut by 0 bases and J by 4 bases, with 22 bases left in between. The CDR3 protein is CASSYSRDPNYLPYEQYF. CDR3 in DNA: TGTGCCAGCAGTTACTCAAGGGACCCGAACTATTTGCCATACGAGCAGTACTTC.

Only a few counts were recorded for this clonotype. The CDR3 bases are TGTGCCAGCAGCTTGTCCCCTCAGCCCCAGCATTTT. It encodes CASSLSPQPQHF. The rearrangement links TRBV5-8 to TRBJ1-5, with D hard to call. The CDR3 extends over 12 amino acids. The V end lost 1 base, the J end lost 6 bases, and 5 bases lay between the germline ends. Per germline, CDR1 SGHTS and CDR2 YDEGEE. The entire variable domain, with the rest obtained from reference TRBV5-8 and TRBJ1-5, is as follows: EAGVTQSPTHLIKTRGQQATLRCSPISGHTSVYWYQQALGLGLQFLLWYDEGEERNRGNFPPRFSGRQFPNYSSELNVNALELEDSALYLCASSLSPQPQHFGDGTRLSIL.

There are many counts of this clonotype. The J gene is TRBJ2-7, the V gene TRBV7-8; D not resolved. This CDR3 spans 16 amino acids. Germline CDR1 and CDR2: SGHVS and FQNEAQ. V dropped 1 base and J dropped 4 bases, with 17 bases sitting between them. CDR3 protein: CASSLGSRTDPYEQYF. CDR3 coding DNA: TGTGCCAGCAGCTTAGGGTCTAGAACTGACCCTTACGAGCAGTACTTC.

This clonotype was observed at least ten times. The chain is built from TRBV28 and TRBJ1-6, with no clear D. Germline V lookup: CDR1 MDHEN, CDR2 SYDVKM. Trimming left V 2 bases short and J 7 bases short, with 9 bases between. CDR3 size: 14 residues. The CDR3 here is CASSLKRRNSPLHF. The CDR3, as DNA: TGTGCCAGCAGTTTAAAACGGAGAAATTCACCCCTCCACTTT.

This clonotype was observed many times. The chain employs TRBV6-5 and TRBJ1-1; D uncertain. The CDR3 consists of 13 residues. Trimming took off 2 bases at V and 0 bases at J, with 4 bases between the two ends. The V gene's germline CDR1 is MNHEY and CDR2 SVGAGI. CDR3 DNA sequence: TGTGCCAGCAGTTACGACCTGAACACTGAAGCTTTCTTT. The encoded protein is CASSYDLNTEAFF.

This clonotype has only a few counts. The CDR3 DNA is TGTGCCAGCAGCTTAAGGCGGGCCTACAATGAGCAGTTCTTC. Translating gives CASSLRRAYNEQFF. This sequence joins TRBV11-2 and TRBJ2-1; perhaps TRBD2 as D (5 bases). V lost 2 bases to trimming and J lost 2 bases, with 7 bases between them. This CDR3 spans 14 amino acids. Germline lookup yields CDR1 SGHAT and CDR2 FQNNGV.

V gene TRBV6-1 combines with J gene TRBJ2-2, with 7 bases fitting TRBD1. V dropped 8 bases and J dropped 1; count of bases not matched to a gene: 4. Germline V gives CDR1 MNHNS, CDR2 SASEGT. The CDR3 is made up of 14 amino acids. The CDR3 DNA is TGTGCCAGCTCCGGGGACAGGAACACCGGGGAGCTGTTTTTT. It yields the protein CASSGDRNTGELFF.

V is TRBV5-6 and J is TRBJ2-7; no reliable D call. Germline assignment: CDR1 SGHDT and CDR2 YYEEEE. The CDR3 extends over 16 amino acids. Trimming took off 0 bases at V and 3 bases at J, with 16 bases between the two ends. CDR3 nucleotides: TGTGCCAGCAGCTTGGCCAGGCGGCTACTCAACTACGAGCAGTACTTC. This codes for CASSLARRLLNYEQYF.

This clonotype was seen a few times. The rearrangement joins TRBV25-1 to TRBJ2-4; D gene ambiguous. The V gene's germline CDR1 is MGHDK and CDR2 SYGVNS. Deletions cut 7 bases from V and 1 base from J, with 17 bases between. The CDR3 sequence is 16 residues long. The CDR3 spells CASTLLAGAAKNIQYF. The CDR3 bases are TGTGCCAGCACCCTCTTGGCCGGTGCTGCCAAAAACATTCAGTACTTC.

The chain couples TRBV11-2 to TRBJ1-3; the D gene is possibly TRBD1 (5 bases). V was cut by 4 bases and J by 0 bases, with 16 bases left in between. Germline V gene sequence: CDR1 SGHAT, CDR2 FQNNGV. There are 17 residues in the CDR3. The CDR3 protein is CASSSPGTLSSGNTIYF. CDR3 DNA: TGTGCCAGCAGCTCACCCGGGACGTTAAGCTCTGGAAACACCATATATTTT.

Concerning this clonotype itself: A single base separates this from a much larger clone, so it may be a read error. DNA of the CDR3: TGTGCCGGCAGTTTGGAACTTCAGGGGAGTAGGGCACCCCTCCACTTT. It yields the protein CAGSLELQGSRAPLHF. The chain is built from TRBV28 and TRBJ1-6, with TRBD1 as a possible D gene (6 bases). Germline-derived CDR1 and CDR2 are MDHEN and SYDVKM. This CDR3 contains 16 residues.

The chain carries TRBV5-4 and TRBJ1-2; 8 bases map to TRBD1. The CDR3 sequence is 13 residues long. The germline gives CDR1 SGHNT, CDR2 YYREEE (reference sequence). The trim removed 4 bases at V and 6 bases at J, leaving 5 bases unmatched. CDR3 DNA: TGTGCCAGCAGCGTCGACAGGGGCAATGGCTACACCTTC. Its translation: CASSVDRGNGYTF.

This clonotype has at least ten counts. The chain employs TRBV7-9 and TRBJ2-4; D uncertain. The germline V gene has CDR1 SEHNR and CDR2 FQNEAQ (reference sequence). Deletions cut 2 bases from V and 2 bases from J, with 10 bases between. The CDR3 sequence is 15 residues long. The CDR3 here is CASSLRIDPKNIQYF. The CDR3 DNA sequence: TGTGCCAGCAGCTTACGAATTGACCCCAAAAACATTCAGTACTTC.

This clonotype showed up just a few times. This sequence joins TRBV12-3 or TRBV12-4 and TRBJ2-3; tentative D call: TRBD1 (6 bases). With 4 bases removed from V and 6 bases from J, the gap between germline ends came to 17 bases. CDR3 size: 15 residues. CDR3 bases: TGTGCCAGCAGTTCGGCAGGGGCCAACTCCGATACGCAGTATTTT. As protein: CASSSAGANSDTQYF.